This T cell receptor (beta chain) is from a study of T cell responses to AZD1222 COVID-19 vaccine. The study's findings and limits: Just 6 or 7 people given AZD1222 tested seropositive at baseline.

Germline loops: CDR1 SGHNT, CDR2 YENEEA. V lost 5 bases, J lost 4 bases, and 9 bases lay in between. The CDR3 covers 13 residues. Researchers grouped second doses given at about 4 or about 12 weeks into one pool. About this clone: Its antigen is currently unknown.

Assay: immunoSEQ multiplex PCR; the TCRdb copy retains only in-frame clones and omits some. The sample consists of fewer than 150,000 clones, approximately 90% of them appearing once. The material sequenced was peripheral blood, taken 28 days after the second AZD1222 dose. The source is an adult who received the AZD1222 COVID-19 vaccine. V is TRBV11-3 and J is TRBJ1-3, with D uncertain. The DNA for the CDR3 is TGTGCCAGCAGCCCGGTTGGCGGAAACACCATATATTTT. Amino acid sequence: CASSPVGGNTIYF.